A selection of T cell receptor beta chains follows, all from one sample in a study of cytomegalovirus exposure and HLA in healthy donors. Repertoires were generated with immunoSEQ multiplex PCR, while TCRdb's copy carries only in-frame clones and drops some. The sample records 150,000 to 200,000 clones, under 85% being singletons. The source material was PBMCs. The receptors were gathered from a man aged 50 or older in good health and CMV-seronegative. The CDR3 runs from the conserved cysteine through the conserved F or W. Each record gives: V gene, J gene, clone size, D gene, CDR3 protein, CDR3 DNA. A D gene is named only where the DNA matches it firmly. Clone sizes are given selectively: once, few, many, or a class where the clone is expanded.

v_call: TRBV6-5
j_call: TRBJ2-1
clone_size: .
d_call: TRBD2
cdr3_aa: CASRTMTSGQFF
cdr3_nt: TGTGCCAGCAGGACAATGACTAGCGGGCAGTTCTTC

v_call: TRBV7-9
j_call: TRBJ2-5
clone_size: .
d_call: TRBD2
cdr3_aa: CASSLGLAAQETQYF
cdr3_nt: TGTGCCAGCAGCCTCGGACTAGCGGCACAAGAGACCCAGTACTTC

v_call: TRBV7-2
j_call: TRBJ2-7
clone_size: .
d_call: TRBD2
cdr3_aa: CASSLSSGGSYEQYF
cdr3_nt: TGTGCCAGCAGCCTATCTAGCGGGGGCTCCTACGAGCAGTACTTC

v_call: TRBV30
j_call: TRBJ2-1
clone_size: once
d_call: TRBD2
cdr3_aa: CAWRDVPGTSAEQFF
cdr3_nt: TGTGCCTGGAGAGATGTACCCGGAACTAGCGCTGAGCAGTTCTTC

v_call: TRBV6-1
j_call: TRBJ1-5
clone_size: .
d_call: TRBD1
cdr3_aa: CASSGTGTGINQPQHF
cdr3_nt: TGTGCCAGCAGTGGAACCGGGACAGGGATAAATCAGCCCCAGCATTTT

v_call: TRBV7-2
j_call: TRBJ2-5
clone_size: .
d_call: .
cdr3_aa: CASSPQAAETQYF
cdr3_nt: TGTGCCAGCAGCCCACAGGCGGCAGAGACCCAGTACTTC

v_call: TRBV9
j_call: TRBJ1-6
clone_size: .
d_call: .
cdr3_aa: CASSTQGIGNSPLHF
cdr3_nt: TGTGCCAGCAGCACGCAGGGGATCGGGAATTCACCCCTCCACTTT

v_call: TRBV28
j_call: TRBJ1-4
clone_size: .
d_call: .
cdr3_aa: CASSLPQGTGTHNEKLFF
cdr3_nt: TGTGCCAGCAGTTTACCTCAGGGAACGGGGACACATAATGAAAAACTGTTTTTT

v_call: TRBV5-1
j_call: TRBJ2-5
clone_size: .
d_call: TRBD2
cdr3_aa: CASSLGLAGGQETQYF
cdr3_nt: TGCGCCAGCAGCCTTGGACTAGCGGGAGGTCAAGAGACCCAGTACTTC

v_call: TRBV7-3
j_call: TRBJ1-1
clone_size: .
d_call: TRBD1
cdr3_aa: CASSIQGTAEAFF
cdr3_nt: TGTGCCAGCAGCATACAGGGGACGGCTGAAGCTTTCTTT

v_call: TRBV10-3
j_call: TRBJ2-1
clone_size: .
d_call: TRBD2
cdr3_aa: CAISAGLAGSPLSSYNEQFF
cdr3_nt: TGTGCCATCAGTGCTGGACTAGCGGGATCTCCCCTGAGCTCCTACAATGAGCAGTTCTTC